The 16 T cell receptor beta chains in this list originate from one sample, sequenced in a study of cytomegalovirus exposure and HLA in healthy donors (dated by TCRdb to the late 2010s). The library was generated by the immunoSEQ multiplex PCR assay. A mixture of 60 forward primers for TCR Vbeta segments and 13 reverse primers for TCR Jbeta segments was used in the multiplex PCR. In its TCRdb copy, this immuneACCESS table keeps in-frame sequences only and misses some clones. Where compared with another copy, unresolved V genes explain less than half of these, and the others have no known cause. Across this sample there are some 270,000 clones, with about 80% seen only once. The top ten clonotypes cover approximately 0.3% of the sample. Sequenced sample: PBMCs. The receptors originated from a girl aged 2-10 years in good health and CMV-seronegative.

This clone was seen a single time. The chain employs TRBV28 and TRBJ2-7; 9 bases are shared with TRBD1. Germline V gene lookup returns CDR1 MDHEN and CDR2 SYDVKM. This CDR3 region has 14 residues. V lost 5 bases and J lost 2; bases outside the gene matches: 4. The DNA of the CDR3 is TGTGCCAGCAGTCCTAGGGACAGGGCCTACGAGCAGTACTTC. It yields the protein CASSPRDRAYEQYF.

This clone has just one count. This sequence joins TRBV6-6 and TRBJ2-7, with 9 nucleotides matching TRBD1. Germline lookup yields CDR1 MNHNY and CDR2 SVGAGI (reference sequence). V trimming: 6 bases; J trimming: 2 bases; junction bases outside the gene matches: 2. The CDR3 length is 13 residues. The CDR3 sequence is CASRRDRAYEQYF. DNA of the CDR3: TGTGCCAGCAGACGGGACAGGGCCTACGAGCAGTACTTC.

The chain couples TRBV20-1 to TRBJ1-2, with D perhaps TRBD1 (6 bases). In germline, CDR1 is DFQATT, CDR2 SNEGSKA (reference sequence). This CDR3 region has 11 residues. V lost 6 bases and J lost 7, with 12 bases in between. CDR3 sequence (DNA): TGCAGTGCAAGGGACATTCCTGGCTACACCTTC. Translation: CSARDIPGYTF.

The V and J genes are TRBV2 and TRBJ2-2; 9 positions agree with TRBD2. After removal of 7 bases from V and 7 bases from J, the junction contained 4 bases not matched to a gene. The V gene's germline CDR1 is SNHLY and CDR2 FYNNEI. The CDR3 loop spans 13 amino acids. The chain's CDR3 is CASTGLASGELFF. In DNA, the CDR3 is TGTGCCAGCACTGGACTAGCGAGCGGGGAGCTGTTTTTT.

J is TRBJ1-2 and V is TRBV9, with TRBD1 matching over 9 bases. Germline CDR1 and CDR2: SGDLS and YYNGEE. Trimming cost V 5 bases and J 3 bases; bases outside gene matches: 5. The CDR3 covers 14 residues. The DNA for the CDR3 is TGTGCCAGCAGTCAGGGGGACAGGGACTATGGCTACACCTTC. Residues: CASSQGDRDYGYTF.

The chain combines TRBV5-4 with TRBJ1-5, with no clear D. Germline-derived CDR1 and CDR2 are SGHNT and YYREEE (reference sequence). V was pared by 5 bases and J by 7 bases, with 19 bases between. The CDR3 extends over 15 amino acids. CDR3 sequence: CASRPRGAGRQPQHF. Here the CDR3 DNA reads TGTGCCAGCAGGCCCCGGGGTGCGGGAAGGCAGCCCCAGCATTTT.

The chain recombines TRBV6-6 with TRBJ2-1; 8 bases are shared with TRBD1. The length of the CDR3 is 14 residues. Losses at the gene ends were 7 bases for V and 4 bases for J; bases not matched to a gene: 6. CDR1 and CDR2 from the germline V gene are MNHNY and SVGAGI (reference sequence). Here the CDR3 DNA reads TGTGCCAGCAACCCGGGACAGGCTTACAATGAGCAGTTCTTC. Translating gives CASNPGQAYNEQFF.

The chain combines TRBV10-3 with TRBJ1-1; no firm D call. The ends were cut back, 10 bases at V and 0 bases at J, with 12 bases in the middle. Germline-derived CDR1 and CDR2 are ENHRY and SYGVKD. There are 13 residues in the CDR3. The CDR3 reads CATRELLNTEAFF. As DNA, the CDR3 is TGTGCCACCCGGGAGTTATTGAACACTGAAGCTTTCTTT.

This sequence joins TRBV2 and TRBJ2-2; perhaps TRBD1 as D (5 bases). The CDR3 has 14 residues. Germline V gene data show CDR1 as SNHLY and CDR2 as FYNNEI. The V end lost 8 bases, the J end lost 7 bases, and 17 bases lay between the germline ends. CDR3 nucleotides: TGTGCCAGCTTCGGCAGGGTGGACGGCGGGGAGCTGTTTTTT. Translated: CASFGRVDGGELFF.

This CDR3 reads CASRRPGGDTEAFF. The CDR3 nucleotides read TGTGCCAGCAGAAGGCCCGGGGGGGACACTGAAGCTTTCTTT. The rearrangement joins TRBV6-6 to TRBJ1-1; TRBD1 might be the D (5 bases). This CDR3 is built from 14 residues. V gave up 6 bases and J gave up 3 bases, with 14 bases separating them. The V gene's germline CDR1 is MNHNY and CDR2 SVGAGI (reference sequence).

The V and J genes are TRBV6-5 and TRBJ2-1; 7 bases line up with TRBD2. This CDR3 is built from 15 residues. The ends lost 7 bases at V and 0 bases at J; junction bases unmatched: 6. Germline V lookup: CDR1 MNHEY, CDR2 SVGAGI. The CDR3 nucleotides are TGTGCCAGCACCCCCCCTAGCGGCTCCTACAATGAGCAGTTCTTC. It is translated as CASTPPSGSYNEQFF.

The CDR3 spells CASSVLAGGLSSYEQYF. The CDR3 region has the DNA TGTGCCAGCTCCGTATTAGCGGGAGGTCTAAGCTCCTACGAGCAGTACTTC. This chain connects TRBV7-6 to TRBJ2-7, with 10 bases matching TRBD2. This CDR3 has 17 residues. Per the germline V gene, CDR1 is SGHVS and CDR2 is FNYEAQ. J was trimmed by 0 bases and V by 8 bases; bases with no gene match: 13.

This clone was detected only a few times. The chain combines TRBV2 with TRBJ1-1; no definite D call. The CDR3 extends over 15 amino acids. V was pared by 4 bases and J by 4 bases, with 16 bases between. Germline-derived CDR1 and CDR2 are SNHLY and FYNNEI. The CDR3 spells CASSVNSRTSTEAFF. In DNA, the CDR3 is TGTGCCAGCAGTGTAAACAGTCGAACGAGCACTGAAGCTTTCTTT.

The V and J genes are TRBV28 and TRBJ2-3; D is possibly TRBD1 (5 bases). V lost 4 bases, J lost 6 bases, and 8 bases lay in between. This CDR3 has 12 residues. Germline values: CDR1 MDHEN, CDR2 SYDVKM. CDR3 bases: TGTGCCAGCAGTTCAGGGTTGGATACGCAGTATTTT. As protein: CASSSGLDTQYF.

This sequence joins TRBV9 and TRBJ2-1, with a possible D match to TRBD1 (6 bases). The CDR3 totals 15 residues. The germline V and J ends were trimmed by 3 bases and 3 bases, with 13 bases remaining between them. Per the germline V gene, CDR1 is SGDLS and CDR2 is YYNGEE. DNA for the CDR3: TGTGCCAGCAGCGCCCGGACAGTTCACTACAATGAGCAGTTCTTC. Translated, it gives CASSARTVHYNEQFF.

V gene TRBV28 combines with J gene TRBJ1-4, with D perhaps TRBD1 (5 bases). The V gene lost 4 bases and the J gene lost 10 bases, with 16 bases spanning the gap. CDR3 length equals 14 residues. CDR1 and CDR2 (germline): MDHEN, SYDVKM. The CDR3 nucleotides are TGTGCCAGCAGTTCCGTCCAGATGGACACAAAACTGTTTTTT. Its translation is CASSSVQMDTKLFF.